This TCR beta chain was captured in a study of shared clonotypes between healthy human individuals. Study conclusions and caveats: The study found roughly 5.3% of naive CD4 clonotypes shared across a handful of donors. Researchers found naive subsets generally carried larger estimated richness than memory subsets.

V lost 3 bases to trimming and J lost 4 bases; unmatched junction nucleotides: 5. Germline V gene data show CDR1 as MNHEY and CDR2 as SMNVEV (reference sequence). CDR3 length: 15 amino acids. Each sorted subset replicate got 200 ng genomic DNA, 25,000 to 30,000 genomes. Sequencing was performed with immunoSEQ multiplex PCR; in TCRdb, only in-frame clones are kept and a portion is missing. The table lists some 100,000 clones, around 68% of them singletons, with roughly a quarter in the top ten. On this clone itself: What it recognizes is unknown. In the same sample, other DNA sequences code for this CDR3.

The receptor comes from a woman aged 30 to 39 in good health. The chain couples TRBV27 to TRBJ2-1; TRBD2 agrees at 8 bases. Sequenced material: memory CD8+ T cells sorted from blood. This sample's subset: CD45RO+ cells pooled with CCR7-negative TemRA cells. The CDR3 sequence is CASSLSLAAYNEQFF. The CDR3 DNA follows: TGTGCCAGCAGTTTGTCACTAGCGGCATACAATGAGCAGTTCTTC.